The 22 T cell receptor beta chains in this list originate from one sample, sequenced in a study of chemoradiotherapy in HPV16-positive cancers. Sequencing was performed with immunoSEQ multiplex PCR; in TCRdb, only in-frame clones are kept and a portion is missing. The sample has 9,000 or so clones; about 90% are singletons. The sample consisted of blood, taken from a patient who underwent chemoradiotherapy. These receptors came from a human donor with HPV-associated anogenital cancer.

The rearrangement joins TRBV29-1 to TRBJ2-5, with 11 bases lining up with TRBD1. The CDR3 has 16 residues. Trimming cost V 2 bases and J 5 bases; bases outside gene matches: 10. Germline CDR1 is SQVTM and CDR2 is ANQGSEA. In DNA, the CDR3 is TGCAGCGTTGAAACTATCGGACAGGGGGCCTGGGAGACCCAGTACTTC. Its translation is CSVETIGQGAWETQYF.

V gene TRBV6-1 combines with J gene TRBJ1-2; D might be TRBD1 (5 bases). CDR3 size: 12 residues. Germline V gives CDR1 MNHNS, CDR2 SASEGT. V was shortened by 6 bases and J by 8 bases, with 13 bases between the two germline ends. CDR3: CASRRDAGGYTF. In DNA form, the CDR3 reads TGTGCCAGCAGGCGGGACGCGGGGGGCTACACCTTC.

CDR3 sequence reads: CASSLGFKGEKLFF. The CDR3 bases are TGTGCCAGCAGCTTGGGGTTCAAGGGTGAAAAACTGTTTTTT. The chain employs TRBV5-4 and TRBJ1-4; no definite D call. The CDR3 runs to 14 residues. Trimming left V 0 bases short and J 7 bases short, with 10 bases between. CDR1 and CDR2 from the germline V gene are SGHNT and YYREEE (reference sequence).

The gene calls are TRBV4-3 and TRBJ2-1; TRBD1 or TRBD2 may be the D gene (5 bases each). The V and J ends lost 3 bases and 2 bases respectively, with 8 bases between them. From germline, CDR1 is LGHNA and CDR2 YSLEER. The CDR3 sequence is 14 residues long. The DNA for the CDR3 is TGCGCCAGCAGCCAGGGGGTAACCTACAATGAGCAGTTCTTC. This sequence encodes CASSQGVTYNEQFF.

The CDR3, as DNA: TGTGCCAGCAGAGTAGCGGGGGGAGACAATGAGCAGTTCTTC. Translating it yields CASRVAGGDNEQFF. The rearrangement uses TRBV25-1 and TRBJ2-1; the match to TRBD2 covers 10 bases. V lost 6 bases, J lost 5 bases, and 4 bases stayed unmatched. Germline CDR1 is MGHDK and CDR2 is SYGVNS. The CDR3 has 14 amino acids.

The chain links TRBV6-1 to TRBJ1-6; D not resolved. Per germline, CDR1 MNHNS and CDR2 SASEGT. CDR3 size: 15 residues. Trimming pared 1 base from V and 9 bases from J, leaving 13 bases between. This CDR3 reads CASSEVDGLRSPLHF. Written as DNA, the CDR3 is TGTGCCAGCAGTGAAGTCGACGGCCTCCGTTCACCCCTCCACTTT.

The gene calls are TRBV6-1 and TRBJ2-7; TRBD2 matches at 8 bases. V was pared by 6 bases and J by 2 bases, with 9 bases of the junction left unmatched. The CDR3 consists of 15 residues. Germline V gene sequence: CDR1 MNHNS, CDR2 SASEGT. The CDR3 DNA reads TGTGCCAGCAGACATAGCGGGGACGGGGCCTACGAGCAGTACGTC. This gives the protein CASRHSGDGAYEQYV.

The V and J genes are TRBV7-9 and TRBJ2-1; 8 nucleotides align to TRBD1. The CDR3 is 14 residues long. Germline loops: CDR1 SEHNR, CDR2 FQNEAQ (reference sequence). Germline trimming cut 5 bases from V and 4 bases from J; bases unmatched to any gene: 4. CDR3 in DNA: TGTGCCAGCAGCCTGGGACAGGAATACAATGAGCAGTTCTTC. It codes for CASSLGQEYNEQFF.

This clone has just one count. The V and J genes are TRBV5-1 and TRBJ1-2; 8 bases are a match to TRBD1. The CDR3 runs 14 residues. Germline CDR1 reads SGHRS; CDR2 reads YFSETQ. Trimming removed 0 bases from V and 6 bases from J; junction bases left unmatched: 4. CDR3: CASSLGQGQDGYTF. The CDR3 coding sequence is TGCGCCAGCAGCTTGGGACAGGGACAGGATGGCTACACCTTC.

V usage is TRBV9 and J usage is TRBJ1-3; no firm D call. The CDR3 length is 15 residues. V was clipped by 0 bases and J by 3 bases, with 10 bases between them. Germline lookup yields CDR1 SGDLS and CDR2 YYNGEE. In DNA form, the CDR3 reads TGTGCCAGCAGCGTAGGGATTGACGGTGGAAACACCATATATTTT. Its translation: CASSVGIDGGNTIYF.

The rearrangement links TRBV10-2 to TRBJ2-7; D is unresolved. The ends were cut back, 3 bases at V and 4 bases at J, with 4 bases in the middle. Germline V gene sequence: CDR1 WSHSY, CDR2 SAAADI. The CDR3 is 11 amino acids. CDR3 residues: CASSDDYEQYV. CDR3 in DNA: TGCGCCAGCAGTGACGATTACGAGCAGTACGTC.

The chain employs TRBV2 and TRBJ1-1; TRBD1 aligns across 7 bases. The CDR3 sequence is 14 residues long. Losses at the gene ends were 1 base for V and 5 bases for J; bases not matched to a gene: 4. The germline CDR1 and CDR2 sequences are SNHLY and FYNNEI. CDR3 coding DNA: TGTGCCAGCAGTGAAGACAGGGGTTTTACTGAAGCTTTCTTT. Translated: CASSEDRGFTEAFF.

The V gene is TRBV6-5, the J gene TRBJ1-2; 8 bases line up with TRBD1. Germline CDR1 MNHEY, CDR2 SVGAGI. The CDR3 totals 14 residues. The trim removed 5 bases at V and 8 bases at J, leaving 10 bases unmatched. The CDR3 DNA sequence: TGTGCCAGCAGTGAACTTCAGGGGGCGACGGGCTACACCTTC. It yields the protein CASSELQGATGYTF.

The gene calls are TRBV30 and TRBJ2-5, with D unresolved. Between the trimmed V and J ends, which lost 1 base and 5 bases, there was a span of 8 bases. The CDR3 runs 12 residues. Germline CDR1 GTSNPN, CDR2 SVGIG (reference sequence). The CDR3 loop is CAWSGGSETQYF. The CDR3 region has the DNA TGTGCCTGGAGTGGGGGTTCGGAGACCCAGTACTTC.

This rearrangement joins TRBV30 to TRBJ2-3; no clear D gene. Germline V CDR1 and CDR2: GTSNPN, SVGIG (reference sequence). The CDR3 spans 11 residues. Trimming left V 1 base short and J 5 bases short, with 4 bases between. CDR3 protein: CAWSEGDTQYF. In DNA, the CDR3 is TGTGCCTGGAGTGAAGGAGATACGCAGTATTTT. Using reference TRBV30 and TRBJ2-3 for the parts outside the CDR3, the full variable domain is SQTIHQWPATLVQPVGSPLSLECTVEGTSNPNLYWYRQAAGRGLQLLFYSVGIGQISSEVPQNLSASRPQDRQFILSSKKLLLSDSGFYLCAWSEGDTQYFGPGTRLTVL.

This rearrangement joins TRBV6-1 to TRBJ2-1, with TRBD1 matching 8 bases. The CDR3 contains 17 residues. J gave up 0 bases and V 1 base, and 5 bases lay outside the gene matches. CDR1 is MNHNS and CDR2 is SASEGT in the germline V gene. CDR3: CASSEGQGAISYNEQFF. The CDR3, as DNA: TGTGCCAGCAGTGAAGGCCAGGGGGCGATCTCCTACAATGAGCAGTTCTTC.

The rearrangement uses TRBV5-4 and TRBJ2-1; TRBD2 matches at 8 bases. There are 15 residues in the CDR3. Germline assignment: CDR1 SGHNT and CDR2 YYREEE (reference sequence). Unmatched junction bases numbered 5, after V lost 2 bases and J lost 4 bases. The CDR3 protein is CASSFGGGLYNEQFF. The CDR3 region has the DNA TGTGCCAGCAGCTTCGGGGGGGGACTTTACAATGAGCAGTTCTTC.

The sample holds a few counts of this clone. As DNA, the CDR3 is TGTGCCAGTAGTATTACCATCCAGGACTCTGGAAACACCATATATTTT. It codes for CASSITIQDSGNTIYF. This chain connects TRBV19 to TRBJ1-3; D is uncertain. In germline, CDR1 is LNHDA, CDR2 SQIVND (reference sequence). CDR3 length: 16 residues. Trimming took 3 bases from V and 0 from J, leaving 12 bases between them.

The V gene is TRBV2, the J gene TRBJ2-1, with 7 positions matching TRBD2. CDR1 is SNHLY and CDR2 is FYNNEI in the germline V gene. The trim removed 5 bases at V and 5 bases at J, leaving 6 bases unmatched. The CDR3 loop spans 14 amino acids. The CDR3 DNA sequence: TGTGCCAGCAGTCTAGCGGCGGCAAACAATGAGCAGTTCTTC. Amino acid sequence: CASSLAAANNEQFF. The whole variable domain, remainder taken from reference TRBV2 and TRBJ2-1, is EPEVTQTPSHQVTQMGQEVILRCVPISNHLYFYWYRQILGQKVEFLVSFYNNEISEKSEIFDDQFSVERPDGSNFTLKIRSTKLEDSAMYFCASSLAAANNEQFFGPGTRLTVL.

The chain joins TRBV2 to TRBJ2-7, with 11 bases that match TRBD1. The junction had 1 base not matched to a gene; V was cut back by 6 bases and J by 6 bases. Germline V gene sequence: CDR1 SNHLY, CDR2 FYNNEI. The CDR3 spans 12 residues. In nucleotides, the CDR3 is TGTGCCAGCAGGGACAGGGGGCCCGAGCAGTACTTC. This sequence encodes CASRDRGPEQYF.

The rearrangement links TRBV7-9 to TRBJ2-1; TRBD1 matches at 8 bases. Per the germline V gene, CDR1 is SEHNR and CDR2 is FQNEAQ (reference sequence). This CDR3 region has 15 residues. V gave up 4 bases and J gave up 6 bases; unmatched junction bases: 8. Written as DNA, the CDR3 is TGTGCCAGCAGCTCGACAGGGGTGGTCGGCAATGAGCAGTTCTTC. Translated: CASSSTGVVGNEQFF.

V is TRBV9 and J is TRBJ2-3, with a tentative D call TRBD2 (6 bases). The CDR3 is 18 amino acids. V lost 1 base to trimming and J lost 0 bases, with 18 bases between them. CDR1 SGDLS and CDR2 YYNGEE come from the germline V gene. CDR3 protein: CASSVTSGGAISTDTQYF. The CDR3 region has the DNA TGTGCCAGCAGCGTAACTAGTGGAGGGGCTATTAGCACAGATACGCAGTATTTT.